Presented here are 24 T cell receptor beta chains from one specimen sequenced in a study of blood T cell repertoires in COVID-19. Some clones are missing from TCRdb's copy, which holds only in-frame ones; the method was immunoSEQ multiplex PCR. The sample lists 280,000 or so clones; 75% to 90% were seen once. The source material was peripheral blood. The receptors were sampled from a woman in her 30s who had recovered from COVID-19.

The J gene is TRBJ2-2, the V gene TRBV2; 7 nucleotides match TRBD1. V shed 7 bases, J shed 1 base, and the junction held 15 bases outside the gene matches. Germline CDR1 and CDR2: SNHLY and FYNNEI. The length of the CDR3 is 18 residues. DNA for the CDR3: TGTGCCAGCAAACTGGCCCTTGGACAGGAGGTGAACACCGGGGAGCTGTTTTTT. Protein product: CASKLALGQEVNTGELFF. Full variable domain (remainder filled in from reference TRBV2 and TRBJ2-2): EPEVTQTPSHQVTQMGQEVILRCVPISNHLYFYWYRQILGQKVEFLVSFYNNEISEKSEIFDDQFSVERPDGSNFTLKIRSTKLEDSAMYFCASKLALGQEVNTGELFFGEGSRLTVL.

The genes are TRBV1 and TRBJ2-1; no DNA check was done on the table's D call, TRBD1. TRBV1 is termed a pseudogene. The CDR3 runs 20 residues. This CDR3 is CTSSQGAGTPGLGAYNEQFF. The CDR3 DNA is TGCACCAGCAGCCAAGGGGCCGGGACACCGGGGCTGGGGGCCTACAATGAGCAGTTCTTC.

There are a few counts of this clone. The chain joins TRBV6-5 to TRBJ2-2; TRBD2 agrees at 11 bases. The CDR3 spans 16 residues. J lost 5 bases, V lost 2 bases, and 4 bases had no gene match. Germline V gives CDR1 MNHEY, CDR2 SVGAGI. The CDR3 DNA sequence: TGTGCCAGCAGTTACCATTTAGCGGGAGGGACCGGGGAGCTGTTTTTT. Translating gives CASSYHLAGGTGELFF.

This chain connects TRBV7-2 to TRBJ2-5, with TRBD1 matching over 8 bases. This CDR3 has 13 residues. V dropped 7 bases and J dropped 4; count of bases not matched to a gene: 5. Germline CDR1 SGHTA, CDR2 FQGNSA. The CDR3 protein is CASNPTGAETQYF. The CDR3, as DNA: TGTGCCAGCAACCCGACAGGGGCAGAGACCCAGTACTTC. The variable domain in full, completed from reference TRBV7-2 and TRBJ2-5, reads GAGVSQSPSNKVTEKGKDVELRCDPISGHTALYWYRQSLGQGLEFLIYFQGNSAPDKSGLPSDRFSAERTGGSVSTLTIQRTQQEDSAVYLCASNPTGAETQYFGPGTRLLVL.

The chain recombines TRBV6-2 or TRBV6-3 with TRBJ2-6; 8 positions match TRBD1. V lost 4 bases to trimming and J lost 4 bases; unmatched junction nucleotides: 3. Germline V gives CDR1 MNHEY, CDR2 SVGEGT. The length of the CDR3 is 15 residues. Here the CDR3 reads CASSLTGAGANVLTF. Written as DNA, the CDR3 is TGTGCCAGCAGTTTGACAGGGGCCGGGGCCAACGTCCTGACTTTC.

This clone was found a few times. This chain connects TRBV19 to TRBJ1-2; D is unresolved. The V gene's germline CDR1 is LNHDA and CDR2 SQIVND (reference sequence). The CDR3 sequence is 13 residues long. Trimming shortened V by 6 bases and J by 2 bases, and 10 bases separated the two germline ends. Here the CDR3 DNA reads TGTGCCAGTAGCGACGGACTGAACTATGGCTACACCTTC. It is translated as CASSDGLNYGYTF.

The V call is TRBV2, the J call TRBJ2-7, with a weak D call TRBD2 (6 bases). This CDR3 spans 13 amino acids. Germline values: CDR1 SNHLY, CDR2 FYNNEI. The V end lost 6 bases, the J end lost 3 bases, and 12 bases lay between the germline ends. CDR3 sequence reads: CASRQATSYEQYF. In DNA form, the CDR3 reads TGTGCCAGCAGACAGGCGACTAGCTACGAGCAGTACTTC.

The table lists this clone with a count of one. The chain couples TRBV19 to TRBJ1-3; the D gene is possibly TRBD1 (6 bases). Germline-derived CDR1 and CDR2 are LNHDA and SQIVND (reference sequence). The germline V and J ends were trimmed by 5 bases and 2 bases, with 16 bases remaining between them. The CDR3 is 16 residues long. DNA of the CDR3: TGTGCCAGTAGTTTGGATCTAGGGGGACCTGGAAACACCATATATTTT. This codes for CASSLDLGGPGNTIYF.

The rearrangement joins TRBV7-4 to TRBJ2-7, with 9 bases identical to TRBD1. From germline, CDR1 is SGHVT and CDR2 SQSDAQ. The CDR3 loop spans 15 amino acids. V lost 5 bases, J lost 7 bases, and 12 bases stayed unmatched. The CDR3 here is CASSPWDRAVREQYF. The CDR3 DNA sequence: TGTGCCAGCAGCCCTTGGGACAGGGCGGTGAGGGAGCAGTACTTC.

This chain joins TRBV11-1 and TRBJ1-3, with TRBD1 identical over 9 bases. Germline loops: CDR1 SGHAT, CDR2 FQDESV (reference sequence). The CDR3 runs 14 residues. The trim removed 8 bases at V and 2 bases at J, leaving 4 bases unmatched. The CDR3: CASGQGTAGNTIYF. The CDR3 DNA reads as TGTGCCAGCGGACAGGGGACCGCTGGAAACACCATATATTTT.

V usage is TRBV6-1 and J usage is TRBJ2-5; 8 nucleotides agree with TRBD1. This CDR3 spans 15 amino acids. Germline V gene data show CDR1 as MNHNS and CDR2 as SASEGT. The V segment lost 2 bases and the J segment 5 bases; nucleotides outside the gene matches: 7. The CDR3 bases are TGTGCCAGCAGTGAACCACAGGGGGTTCGGGAGACCCAGTACTTC. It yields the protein CASSEPQGVRETQYF.

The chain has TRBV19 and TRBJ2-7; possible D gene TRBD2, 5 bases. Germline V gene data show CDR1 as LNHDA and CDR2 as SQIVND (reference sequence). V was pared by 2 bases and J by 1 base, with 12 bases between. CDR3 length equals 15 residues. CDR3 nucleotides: TGTGCCAGTAGTATAAGTCGAAGCGGTTCCTACGAGCAGTACTTC. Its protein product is CASSISRSGSYEQYF.

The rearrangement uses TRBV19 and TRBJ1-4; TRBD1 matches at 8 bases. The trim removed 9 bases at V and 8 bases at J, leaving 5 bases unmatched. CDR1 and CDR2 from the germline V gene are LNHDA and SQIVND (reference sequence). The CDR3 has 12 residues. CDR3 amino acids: CASRDRIEKLFF. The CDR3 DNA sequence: TGTGCCAGCCGGGACAGGATAGAAAAACTGTTTTTT.

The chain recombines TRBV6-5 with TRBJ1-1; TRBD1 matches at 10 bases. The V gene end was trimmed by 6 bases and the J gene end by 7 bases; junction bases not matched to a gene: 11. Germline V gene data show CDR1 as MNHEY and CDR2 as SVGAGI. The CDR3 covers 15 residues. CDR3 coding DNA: TGTGCCAGCAGAGCTTCCGGGACAGGGGACATTGAAGCTTTCTTT. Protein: CASRASGTGDIEAFF.

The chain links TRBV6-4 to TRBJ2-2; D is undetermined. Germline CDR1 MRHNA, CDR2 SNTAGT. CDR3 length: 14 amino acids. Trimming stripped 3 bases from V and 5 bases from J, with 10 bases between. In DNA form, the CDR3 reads TGTGCCAGCAGTGAATCCGGCGGAACCGGGGAGCTGTTTTTT. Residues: CASSESGGTGELFF.

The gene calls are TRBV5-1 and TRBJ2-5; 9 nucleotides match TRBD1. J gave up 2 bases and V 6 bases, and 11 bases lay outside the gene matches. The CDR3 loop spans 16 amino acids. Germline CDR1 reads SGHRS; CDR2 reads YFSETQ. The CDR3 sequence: CASTRGDRDLQETQYF. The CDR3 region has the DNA TGCGCCAGCACACGAGGGGACAGGGACCTTCAAGAGACCCAGTACTTC.

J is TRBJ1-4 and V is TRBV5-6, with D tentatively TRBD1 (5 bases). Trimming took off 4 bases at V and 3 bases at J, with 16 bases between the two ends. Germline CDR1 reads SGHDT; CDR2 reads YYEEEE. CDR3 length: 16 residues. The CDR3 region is CASSLGHVVANEKLFF. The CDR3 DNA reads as TGTGCCAGCAGCCTAGGACACGTAGTTGCTAATGAAAAACTGTTTTTT. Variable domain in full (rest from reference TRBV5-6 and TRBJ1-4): DAGVTQSPTHLIKTRGQQVTLRCSPKSGHDTVSWYQQALGQGPQFIFQYYEEEERQRGNFPDRFSGHQFPNYSSELNVNALLLGDSALYLCASSLGHVVANEKLFFGSGTQLSVL.

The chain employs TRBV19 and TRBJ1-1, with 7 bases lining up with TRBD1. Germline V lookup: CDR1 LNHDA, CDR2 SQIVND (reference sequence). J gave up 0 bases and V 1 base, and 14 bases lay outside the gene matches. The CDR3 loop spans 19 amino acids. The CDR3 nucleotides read TGTGCCAGTAGTATAGTGGCCGGGACAGCAAATTTCATGAACACTGAAGCTTTCTTT. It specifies CASSIVAGTANFMNTEAFF.

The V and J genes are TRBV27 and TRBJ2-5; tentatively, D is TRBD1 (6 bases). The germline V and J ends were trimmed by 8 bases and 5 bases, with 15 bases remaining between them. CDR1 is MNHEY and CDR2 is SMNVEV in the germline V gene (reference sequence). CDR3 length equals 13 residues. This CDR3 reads CASSTGFLETQYF. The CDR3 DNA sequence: TGTGCCAGCTCGACAGGATTTTTGGAGACCCAGTACTTC.

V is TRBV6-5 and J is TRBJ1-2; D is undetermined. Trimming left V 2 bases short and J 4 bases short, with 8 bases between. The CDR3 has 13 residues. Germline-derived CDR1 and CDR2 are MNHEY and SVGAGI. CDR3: CASSYSGGYGYTF. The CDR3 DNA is TGTGCCAGCAGTTACAGTGGAGGCTATGGCTACACCTTC.

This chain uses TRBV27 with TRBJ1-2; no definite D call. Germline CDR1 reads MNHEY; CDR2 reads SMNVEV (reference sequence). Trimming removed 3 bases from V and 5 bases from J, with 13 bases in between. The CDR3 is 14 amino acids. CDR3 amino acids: CASSLRGEGYGYTF. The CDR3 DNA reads TGTGCCAGCAGTTTGCGGGGAGAAGGTTATGGCTACACCTTC.

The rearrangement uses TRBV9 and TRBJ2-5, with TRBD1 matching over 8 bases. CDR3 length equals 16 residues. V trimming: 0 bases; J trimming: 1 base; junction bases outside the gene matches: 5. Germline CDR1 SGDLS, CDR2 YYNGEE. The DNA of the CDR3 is TGTGCCAGCAGCGTAGCAATAGACAGGGGCCAAGAGACCCAGTACTTC. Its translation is CASSVAIDRGQETQYF. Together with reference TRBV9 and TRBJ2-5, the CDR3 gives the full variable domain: DSGVTQTPKHLITATGQRVTLRCSPRSGDLSVYWYQQSLDQGLQFLIQYYNGEERAKGNILERFSAQQFPDLHSELNLSSLELGDSALYFCASSVAIDRGQETQYFGPGTRLLVL.

Here the CDR3 reads CASSPRISDTEAFF. The DNA for the CDR3 is TGTGCCAGCAGTCCCAGGATTAGTGACACTGAAGCTTTCTTT. This chain uses TRBV28 with TRBJ1-1; no definite D call. The germline CDR1 and CDR2 sequences are MDHEN and SYDVKM. V lost 5 bases to trimming and J lost 3 bases, with 13 bases between them. CDR3 length: 14 residues.

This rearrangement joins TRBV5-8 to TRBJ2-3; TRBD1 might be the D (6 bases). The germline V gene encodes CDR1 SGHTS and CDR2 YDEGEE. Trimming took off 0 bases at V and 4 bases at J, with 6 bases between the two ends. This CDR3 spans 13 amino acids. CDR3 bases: TGTGCCAGCAGCTTGGAGGGGGCAGATACGCAGTATTTT. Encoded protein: CASSLEGADTQYF.